The 7 T cell receptor beta chains presented below share a single source sample, sequenced in a study of persistence of HIV-infected CD4 T cells (dated by TCRdb to 2018 to 2021). The immunoSEQ hsTCRB assay version 4, run in survey mode, was used to sequence TCRbeta repertoires from genomic DNA. Here the immuneACCESS table is served through TCRdb, limited to in-frame sequences with V and J called. Missing clones are a known gap in these copies; in checked studies unresolved V genes cover under half, and the rest lacks a known reason. Within this sample are about 40,000 clones, with around 82% of them counted one time only. The ten largest clones capture approximately 15% of the sample. These receptors are not linked to any known antigen. The treatment or condition tag for this specimen amounts to: suppressive antiretroviral therapy. A pool of overlapping 15-mer peptides from HIV-1 Gag, at 0.9 to 1 ug per peptide per mL, was used to stimulate the cells. Memory CD4+ T cells that did not respond, being CD40L-negative, CD69-negative and CD45RO-high, were sorted as memory populations depleted of antigen-responding cells.

The sequences come from CD4+ T cells sorted from PBMCs after approximately 19-hour stimulation, collected from a patient who received antiretroviral therapy. The sample's cell subset or site label, in plain terms: CD40L-CD69- CD45RO-high memory CD4 T cells not responding to Gag peptides. The receptor source for this set is an adult man with HIV who was CMV-seropositive.

This chain joins TRBV29-1 and TRBJ1-1; D uncertain. V was cut by 2 bases and J by 1 base, with 2 bases left in between. The CDR3 runs to 11 residues. Germline V gene sequence: CDR1 SQVTM, CDR2 ANQGSEA. The CDR3 loop reads CSVERNTEAFF. The CDR3 DNA reads TGCAGCGTTGAACGGAACACTGAAGCTTTCTTT. Variable domain in full (rest from reference TRBV29-1 and TRBJ1-1): SAVISQKPSRDICQRGTSLTIQCQVDSQVTMMFWYRQQPGQSLTLIATANQGSEATYESGFVIDKFPISRPNLTFSTLTVSNMSPEDSSIYLCSVERNTEAFFGQGTRLTVV.

The V gene is TRBV5-6, the J gene TRBJ2-3, with D uncertain. Germline V lookup: CDR1 SGHDT, CDR2 YYEEEE. The CDR3 runs to 13 residues. Trimming removed 4 bases from V and 0 bases from J, with 6 bases in between. The CDR3 DNA follows: TGTGCCAGCAGCGCCGGGAGCACAGATACGCAGTATTTT. As protein: CASSAGSTDTQYF.

The chain links TRBV7-9 to TRBJ2-7, with D perhaps matching TRBD1 (5 bases). Germline loops: CDR1 SEHNR, CDR2 FQNEAQ (reference sequence). This CDR3 has 14 residues. V was pared by 5 bases and J by 5 bases, with 16 bases between. CDR3 nucleotides: TGTGCCAGCAGCCCGAGAAGGGGCGGCCACGAGCAGTACTTC. Translated, it gives CASSPRRGGHEQYF. Full variable domain (missing parts from reference TRBV7-9 and TRBJ2-7): DTGVSQNPRHKITKRGQNVTFRCDPISEHNRLYWYRQTLGQGPEFLTYFQNEAQLEKSRLLSDRFSAERPKGSFSTLEIQRTEQGDSAMYLCASSPRRGGHEQYFGPGTRLTVT.

The chain employs TRBV30 and TRBJ1-6; D possibly corresponds to TRBD1 (5 bases). V dropped 5 bases and J dropped 8 bases, with 16 bases sitting between them. The germline CDR1 and CDR2 sequences are GTSNPN and SVGIG (reference sequence). CDR3 length equals 14 residues. Written as DNA, the CDR3 is TGTGCCTGGCGACCCTGGGGGACTGATTCACCCCTCCACTTT. This translates into CAWRPWGTDSPLHF.

The table lists this clone with a few counts. The chain is built from TRBV30 and TRBJ1-1, with D tentatively TRBD1 (5 bases). There are 13 residues in the CDR3. The V end was cut by 5 bases, the J end by 1 base, with 11 bases between. Germline CDR1 reads GTSNPN; CDR2 reads SVGIG (reference sequence). The CDR3 DNA is TGTGCCTGGGCTAGTGACAGGAACACTGAAGCTTTCTTT. This sequence encodes CAWASDRNTEAFF.

This chain links TRBV15 with TRBJ1-5, with D possibly being TRBD1 (5 bases). Germline V gene data show CDR1 as LNHNV and CDR2 as YYDKDF (reference sequence). Trimming removed 2 bases from V and 2 bases from J, with 10 bases in between. This CDR3 region has 15 residues. This CDR3 reads CATSRREGGNQPQHF. The CDR3 DNA reads as TGTGCCACCAGCAGACGGGAAGGGGGCAATCAGCCCCAGCATTTT. The full variable domain, completed using reference TRBV15 and TRBJ1-5, is DAMVIQNPRYQVTQFGKPVTLSCSQTLNHNVMYWYQQKSSQAPKLLFHYYDKDFNNEADTPDNFQSRRPNTSFCFLDIRSPGLGDTAMYLCATSRREGGNQPQHFGDGTRLSIL.

Notes on this clone: The germline gene is not matched at one end of the junction; a read error may be the cause. The chain combines TRBV7-8 with TRBJ2-2, with TRBD2 as a possible D gene (6 bases). Germline CDR1 reads SGHVS; CDR2 reads FQNEAQ. CDR3 length: 17 residues. CDR3 sequence: CASSLVGTYQAGGELFF. The CDR3 coding sequence is TGTGCCAGCAGTTTAGTCGGGACTTATCAGGCCGGCGGGGAGCTGTTTTTT.